A few counts support the clone carrying this T cell receptor beta chain. Antigen: not known. The data belong to a study of T cells in Graves' hyperthyroidism and ophthalmopathy. Findings of the study overall: Most clonotypes that expanded in the thyroid above 0.001 also showed up in blood.

There were TCR beta CDR3 regions amplified from RNA transcripts. HTBI primers drove first-round RT-PCR of the TCR CDR3. A single record per CDR3 protein comes from TCRdb applying MiXCR to the multiplex PCR reads. The repertoire holds 500,000 to 600,000 distinct CDR3 sequences, with about 43% as singletons. CDR3 length: 15 amino acids. The germline V gene encodes CDR1 SGHRS and CDR2 YFSETQ. V was shortened by 4 bases and J by 1 base, with 14 bases between the two germline ends. The receptor's source is an adult woman with Graves' disease, either hyperthyroidism or ophthalmopathy (not recorded which). V usage is TRBV5-1 and J usage is TRBJ1-1; a possible D gene is TRBD1 (5 bases). Sample: peripheral blood or thyroid tissue (not recorded which). CDR3 region: CASSVVDTRNTEAFF. CDR3 in DNA: TGCGCCAGCAGCGTGGTGGACACCCGGAACACTGAAGCTTTCTTT.